The 26 T cell receptor beta chains reported below all come from one sample, sequenced in a study of CD8+ T cells in alopecia areata. RNA was isolated and reverse transcribed to cDNA, the sequencing template. This table comes from immunoSEQ multiplex PCR, and its TCRdb copy is limited to in-frame clones, with some not included. The sample yields around 140,000 clones, about 88% seen once. Treatment: oral pan-JAK inhibitor, 5-10 mg twice daily. Sequenced here: CD8+ T cells sorted from blood, sampled at week 4, from a patient treated with tofacitinib. The receptors shown here come from a human donor with alopecia areata.

V and J are TRBV27 and TRBJ2-7, with unresolved D. The germline V gene has CDR1 MNHEY and CDR2 SMNVEV (reference sequence). Between the trimmed V and J ends, which lost 5 bases and 5 bases, there was a span of 10 bases. There are 12 residues in the CDR3. The DNA for the CDR3 is TGTGCCAGCAGTCCAAGACGGGACGAGCAGTACTTC. This sequence encodes CASSPRRDEQYF.

Note on this clone: One junction end does not reproduce the germline sequence, and a read error may be involved. This rearrangement joins TRBV27 to TRBJ1-2, with D unresolved. CDR3 size: 15 residues. Germline assignment: CDR1 MNHEY and CDR2 SMNVEV (reference sequence). Here the CDR3 DNA reads TGTGCCAGTAGTTTAGGAAGGTGGGAAGGCTATGGCTACACCTTC. It specifies CASSLGRWEGYGYTF.

The chain carries TRBV11-2 and TRBJ2-1; the D gene is possibly TRBD2 (6 bases). Per germline, CDR1 SGHAT and CDR2 FQNNGV. V was shortened by 1 base and J by 8 bases, with 12 bases between the two germline ends. The CDR3 loop spans 14 amino acids. CDR3: CASSLAYSGHEQFF. CDR3 nucleotides: TGTGCCAGCAGCTTAGCGTATAGCGGCCATGAGCAGTTCTTC.

This clone was counted only a few times. The chain uses TRBV6-6 and TRBJ2-1; D is ambiguous. Germline V gene lookup returns CDR1 MNHNY and CDR2 SVGAGI (reference sequence). The CDR3 runs to 11 residues. The ends were cut back, 6 bases at V and 8 bases at J, with 8 bases in the middle. This chain's CDR3 is CASSPPDEQFF. CDR3 DNA: TGTGCCAGCAGCCCCCCAGATGAGCAGTTCTTC.

The sample holds a few counts of this clone. V gene TRBV29-1 combines with J gene TRBJ2-7; D might be TRBD1 (6 bases). The CDR3 loop spans 13 amino acids. CDR1 is SQVTM, CDR2 ANQGSEA, per germline. The V and J ends lost 2 bases and 1 base respectively, with 9 bases between them. The CDR3 DNA follows: TGCAGCGTTGAAATGGGGACATCCTACGAGCAGTACTTC. It encodes CSVEMGTSYEQYF.

This clone was detected once. The CDR3 DNA reads TGTGCCAGCGGGGGGTATCGCAAGATCCACGAGCAGTACTTC. Residues: CASGGYRKIHEQYF. The chain has TRBV16 and TRBJ2-7; a weak D match, TRBD2 (6 bases). Germline V CDR1 and CDR2: KGHSY, FQNENV. The germline V and J ends were trimmed by 8 bases and 5 bases, with 19 bases remaining between them. The CDR3 extends over 14 amino acids. Full variable domain (missing parts from reference TRBV16 and TRBJ2-7): GEEVAQTPKHLVRGEGQKAKLYCAPIKGHSYVFWYQQVLKNEFKFLISFQNENVFDETGMPKERFSAKCLPNSPCSLEIQATKLEDSAVYFCASGGYRKIHEQYFGPGTRLTVT.

The V and J genes are TRBV7-8 and TRBJ2-7; TRBD2 agrees at 8 bases. This CDR3 has 12 amino acids. V lost 7 bases and J lost 3; bases outside the gene matches: 2. From germline, CDR1 is SGHVS and CDR2 FQNEAQ. The CDR3: CASIAGGYEQYF. The CDR3 nucleotides read TGTGCCAGCATCGCGGGAGGCTACGAGCAGTACTTC. Full variable domain (rest looked up from reference TRBV7-8 and TRBJ2-7): GAGVSQSPRYKVAKRGQDVALRCDPISGHVSLFWYQQALGQGPEFLTYFQNEAQLDKSGLPSDRFFAERPEGSVSTLKIQRTQQEDSAVYLCASIAGGYEQYFGPGTRLTVT.

The chain joins TRBV15 to TRBJ2-7; D not resolved. The V gene lost 0 bases and the J gene lost 1 base, with 7 bases spanning the gap. Germline V gene lookup returns CDR1 LNHNV and CDR2 YYDKDF (reference sequence). The CDR3 has 14 residues. DNA of the CDR3: TGTGCCACCAGCAGAGATCGGGCGTCCTACGAGCAGTACTTC. As protein: CATSRDRASYEQYF. Full variable domain (outside the CDR3, taken from reference TRBV15 and TRBJ2-7): DAMVIQNPRYQVTQFGKPVTLSCSQTLNHNVMYWYQQKSSQAPKLLFHYYDKDFNNEADTPDNFQSRRPNTSFCFLDIRSPGLGDTAMYLCATSRDRASYEQYFGPGTRLTVT.

This clone was counted once. The gene calls are TRBV9 and TRBJ2-2, with D uncertain. This CDR3 is 14 amino acids long. Looked up from germline, CDR1 is SGDLS and CDR2 is YYNGEE. Trimming cost V 0 bases and J 3 bases, with 6 bases left between them. The CDR3 here is CASSVAPHTGELFF. DNA of the CDR3: TGTGCCAGCAGCGTAGCCCCCCACACCGGGGAGCTGTTTTTT.

The V and J genes are TRBV27 and TRBJ2-7, with a weak D call TRBD1 (8 bases). The CDR3 extends over 15 amino acids. Deletions cut 5 bases from V and 3 bases from J, with 17 bases between. CDR1 and CDR2 (germline): MNHEY, SMNVEV (reference sequence). The chain's CDR3 is CASSPSGTGFYEQYF. CDR3 DNA: TGTGCCAGCAGTCCCAGCGGGACAGGATTCTACGAGCAGTACTTC.

V and J are TRBV2 and TRBJ2-1; D is tentatively TRBD1 or TRBD2 (5 bases each). Germline V gene data show CDR1 as SNHLY and CDR2 as FYNNEI. V was pared by 9 bases and J by 3 bases, with 6 bases between. The CDR3 sequence is 11 residues long. The CDR3 nucleotides are TGTGCCAGGGGGGACTACAATGAGCAGTTCTTC. Its protein is CARGDYNEQFF.

The gene calls are TRBV9 and TRBJ2-5, with TRBD2 matching over 7 bases. CDR1 SGDLS and CDR2 YYNGEE come from the germline V gene. V gave up 2 bases and J gave up 5 bases; unmatched junction bases: 6. The CDR3 sequence is 14 residues long. CDR3 in DNA: TGTGCCAGCAGCGTTAGGCAGGGAGGGGAGACCCAGTACTTC. This encodes CASSVRQGGETQYF.

This chain links TRBV27 with TRBJ1-3; the D is unclear. The CDR3 contains 14 residues. CDR1 is MNHEY, CDR2 SMNVEV, per germline (reference sequence). With 0 bases removed from V and 2 bases from J, the gap between germline ends came to 5 bases. The CDR3 DNA follows: TGTGCCAGCAGTTTATCTCGAACTGGAAACACCATATATTTT. Its translation: CASSLSRTGNTIYF.

The chain employs TRBV30 and TRBJ1-2; D call uncertain. V was trimmed by 3 bases and J by 10 bases, leaving 9 bases between them. The CDR3 is 10 amino acids. CDR1 GTSNPN and CDR2 SVGIG come from the germline V gene (reference sequence). CDR3 DNA: TGTGCCTGGAGCCACCAGCCCTACACCTTC. It codes for CAWSHQPYTF.

The chain recombines TRBV27 with TRBJ1-5; D remains ambiguous. The CDR3 loop spans 11 amino acids. V lost 4 bases and J 3 bases, leaving 1 base between the germline ends. Germline values: CDR1 MNHEY, CDR2 SMNVEV (reference sequence). The CDR3: CASSSNQPQHF. The CDR3 region has the DNA TGTGCCAGCAGTTCCAATCAGCCCCAGCATTTT.

Remarks on this clone: The germline gene is not matched at one end of the junction; a read error may be the cause. This sequence joins TRBV13 and TRBJ2-7, with 10 bases fitting TRBD1. Germline V gene sequence: CDR1 PRHDT, CDR2 FYEKMQ (reference sequence). The CDR3 consists of 15 residues. DNA for the CDR3: TGTGCCAGCAGCTCCTATGGAGGGTCGGGACAGGGGTTCCACTTC. It translates to CASSSYGGSGQGFHF.

The rearrangement uses TRBV6-1 and TRBJ2-7; no reliable D call. This CDR3 has 13 residues. Per the germline V gene, CDR1 is MNHNS and CDR2 is SASEGT. The V and J ends lost 7 bases and 0 bases respectively, with 10 bases between them. The CDR3 loop reads CASKGARSYEQYF. As DNA, the CDR3 is TGTGCCAGCAAGGGTGCGCGCTCCTACGAGCAGTACTTC.

The genes are TRBV29-1 and TRBJ1-2; 7 bases line up with TRBD1. Per the germline V gene, CDR1 is SQVTM and CDR2 is ANQGSEA. J was trimmed by 3 bases and V by 7 bases; bases with no gene match: 5. The CDR3 extends over 12 amino acids. The CDR3 nucleotides are TGCAGCGCTCCCGGGACAGACTATGGCTACACCTTC. Translating gives CSAPGTDYGYTF.

This chain connects TRBV13 to TRBJ2-2; D perhaps matches TRBD2 (6 bases). CDR3 length: 16 residues. Germline-derived CDR1 and CDR2 are PRHDT and FYEKMQ (reference sequence). The V end lost 0 bases, the J end lost 1 base, and 9 bases lay between the germline ends. CDR3: CASSLGLALNTGELFF. CDR3 DNA sequence: TGTGCCAGCAGCTTAGGCCTAGCGCTGAACACCGGGGAGCTGTTTTTT.

V and J are TRBV29-1 and TRBJ2-1; 14 bases align to TRBD2. Germline-derived CDR1 and CDR2 are SQVTM and ANQGSEA. CDR3 length equals 14 residues. V lost 3 bases, J lost 10 bases, and 5 bases stayed unmatched. CDR3 DNA sequence: TGCAGCGTTGAGGGACTAGCGGGAGAAGGGGAGCAGTTCTTC. Protein: CSVEGLAGEGEQFF.

This sequence joins TRBV29-1 and TRBJ2-3; D gene unclear. CDR1 SQVTM and CDR2 ANQGSEA come from the germline V gene. The V end was cut by 4 bases, the J end by 5 bases, with 4 bases between. The CDR3 length is 10 residues. The CDR3 region is CSVVQDTQYF. CDR3 sequence (DNA): TGCAGCGTTGTTCAAGATACGCAGTATTTT.

The chain uses TRBV7-6 and TRBJ2-5, with 11 bases identical to TRBD1. Per germline, CDR1 SGHVS and CDR2 FNYEAQ. The V segment lost 5 bases and the J segment 7 bases; nucleotides outside the gene matches: 9. The CDR3 sequence is 15 residues long. The CDR3 region is CASSPQGQGGGTQYF. The CDR3 nucleotides are TGTGCCAGCAGCCCCCAGGGACAGGGGGGTGGGACCCAGTACTTC.

J is TRBJ2-2 and V is TRBV29-1, with D hard to call. The CDR3 sequence is 12 residues long. Trimming pared 8 bases from V and 0 bases from J, leaving 7 bases between. The germline gives CDR1 SQVTM, CDR2 ANQGSEA. CDR3 sequence: CSKSTNTGELFF. The CDR3 region has the DNA TGCAGCAAGTCAACGAACACCGGGGAGCTGTTTTTT.

This chain joins TRBV5-4 and TRBJ2-5; D is unresolved. Germline V CDR1 and CDR2: SGHNT, YYREEE (reference sequence). Trimming shortened V by 4 bases and J by 2 bases, and 15 bases separated the two germline ends. The CDR3 is 15 residues long. CDR3 sequence: CASSPSNSLQETQYF. For the CDR3, the DNA is TGTGCCAGCAGCCCATCGAATTCCCTTCAAGAGACCCAGTACTTC.

The chain joins TRBV7-9 to TRBJ2-3, with TRBD2 matching 10 bases. The V and J ends lost 6 bases and 2 bases, in that order; junction bases with no gene match: 11. The CDR3 extends over 17 amino acids. Germline V gives CDR1 SEHNR, CDR2 FQNEAQ (reference sequence). DNA for the CDR3: TGTGCCAGCAGAGGACTAGCGGAACACGGAAACACAGATACGCAGTATTTT. The encoded protein is CASRGLAEHGNTDTQYF. The full variable domain, with the rest looked up from reference TRBV7-9 and TRBJ2-3, is DTGVSQNPRHKITKRGQNVTFRCDPISEHNRLYWYRQTLGQGPEFLTYFQNEAQLEKSRLLSDRFSAERPKGSFSTLEIQRTEQGDSAMYLCASRGLAEHGNTDTQYFGPGTRLTVL.

The chain is built from TRBV5-4 and TRBJ2-2; the D is unclear. The V end lost 4 bases, the J end lost 5 bases, and 6 bases lay between the germline ends. Germline lookup yields CDR1 SGHNT and CDR2 YYREEE (reference sequence). The CDR3 totals 12 residues. Written as DNA, the CDR3 is TGTGCCAGCAGCCCAGCTACCGGGGAGCTGTTTTTT. Protein product: CASSPATGELFF.